The 10 T cell receptor beta chains given below trace back to one sample, sequenced in a study of blood T cell repertoires in COVID-19. Using immunoSEQ multiplex PCR, the repertoire was profiled, and TCRdb retains in-frame clones only, with some absent. The data hold about 120,000 clones, with approximately 85% observed a single time. Input material: peripheral blood. Receptors originate from a man aged 80 or over with acute or convalescent COVID-19.

The V call is TRBV5-1, the J call TRBJ2-3, with TRBD2 matching 10 bases. Losses at the gene ends were 0 bases for V and 1 base for J; bases not matched to a gene: 11. The CDR3 is 19 amino acids. Looked up from germline, CDR1 is SGHRS and CDR2 is YFSETQ. CDR3 region: CASSLGPSSGGGRTDTQYF. The CDR3 DNA follows: TGCGCCAGCAGCTTGGGACCCTCTAGCGGGGGAGGACGCACAGATACGCAGTATTTT.

CDR3 sequence reads: CATSPVGQGETQYF. CDR3 nucleotides: TGTGCCACCAGCCCGGTTGGGCAGGGGGAGACCCAGTACTTC. The rearrangement joins TRBV24-1 to TRBJ2-5; a weak D match, TRBD1 (6 bases). The CDR3 extends over 14 amino acids. V lost 7 bases, J lost 5 bases, and 16 bases lay in between. Germline values: CDR1 KGHDR, CDR2 SFDVKD.

The chain uses TRBV11-2 and TRBJ1-1; TRBD1 aligns across 9 bases. This CDR3 comprises 18 residues. Trimming removed 3 bases from V and 3 bases from J; junction bases left unmatched: 14. Germline values: CDR1 SGHAT, CDR2 FQNNGV. In nucleotides, the CDR3 is TGTGCCAGCAGCTTCCGAACGATCCCGGGACAGGGTGACACTGAAGCTTTCTTT. This encodes CASSFRTIPGQGDTEAFF.

The V gene is TRBV10-3, the J gene TRBJ2-7, with 8 bases matching TRBD1. Trimming took 6 bases from V and 3 from J; bases not matched to a gene: 7. There are 14 residues in the CDR3. The germline V gene encodes CDR1 ENHRY and CDR2 SYGVKD. CDR3 nucleotides: TGTGCCATCAGGGGGGGACAGGACAACTACGAGCAGTACTTC. This gives the protein CAIRGGQDNYEQYF.

In this sample, this clone turned up once. V usage is TRBV6-1 and J usage is TRBJ1-2, with 7 bases matching TRBD1. Germline loops: CDR1 MNHNS, CDR2 SASEGT. V dropped 4 bases and J dropped 3; count of bases not matched to a gene: 14. The CDR3 loop spans 17 amino acids. CDR3 amino acids: CASSGGGRGSGDYGYTF. The CDR3 DNA follows: TGTGCCAGCAGTGGAGGGGGCAGGGGAAGTGGAGACTATGGCTACACCTTC.

The chain carries TRBV12-3 or TRBV12-4 and TRBJ1-3; D call uncertain. V was shortened by 6 bases and J by 3 bases, with 9 bases between the two germline ends. This CDR3 spans 13 amino acids. CDR3 loop: CASSAIVGNTIYF. The CDR3, as DNA: TGTGCCAGCAGCGCTATAGTTGGAAACACCATATATTTT.

The chain employs TRBV30 and TRBJ1-4; D may be TRBD1 (5 bases). The germline CDR1 and CDR2 sequences are GTSNPN and SVGIG (reference sequence). Trimming took 0 bases from V and 5 from J, leaving 13 bases between them. The CDR3 has 15 residues. This CDR3 reads CAWSVARGPNEKLFF. CDR3 nucleotide sequence: TGTGCCTGGAGTGTGGCGCGGGGACCCAATGAAAAACTGTTTTTT.

The rearrangement uses TRBV2 and TRBJ2-3; 9 bases align to TRBD1. There are 15 residues in the CDR3. The J segment lost 3 bases and the V segment lost 5 bases, leaving 6 bases of the junction unmatched. Germline V gene data show CDR1 as SNHLY and CDR2 as FYNNEI. CDR3 in amino acids: CASSWTGETTDTQYF. The CDR3 DNA is TGTGCCAGCAGTTGGACAGGGGAGACTACAGATACGCAGTATTTT.

The chain employs TRBV6-5 and TRBJ2-2; a possible D gene is TRBD1 (6 bases). V gave up 10 bases and J gave up 4 bases, with 19 bases separating them. Germline V CDR1 and CDR2: MNHEY, SVGAGI. This CDR3 contains 15 residues. Here the CDR3 reads CATRKTAGATGELFF. CDR3 bases: TGTGCCACCCGGAAGACCGCAGGGGCCACCGGGGAGCTGTTTTTT.

This chain joins TRBV7-9 and TRBJ2-1; 7 bases match TRBD2. The V gene's germline CDR1 is SEHNR and CDR2 FQNEAQ (reference sequence). This CDR3 comprises 16 residues. J was trimmed by 3 bases and V by 2 bases; bases with no gene match: 7. CDR3 residues: CASSLRAGVDYNEQFF. DNA of the CDR3: TGTGCCAGCAGCTTAAGGGCGGGGGTCGACTACAATGAGCAGTTCTTC.